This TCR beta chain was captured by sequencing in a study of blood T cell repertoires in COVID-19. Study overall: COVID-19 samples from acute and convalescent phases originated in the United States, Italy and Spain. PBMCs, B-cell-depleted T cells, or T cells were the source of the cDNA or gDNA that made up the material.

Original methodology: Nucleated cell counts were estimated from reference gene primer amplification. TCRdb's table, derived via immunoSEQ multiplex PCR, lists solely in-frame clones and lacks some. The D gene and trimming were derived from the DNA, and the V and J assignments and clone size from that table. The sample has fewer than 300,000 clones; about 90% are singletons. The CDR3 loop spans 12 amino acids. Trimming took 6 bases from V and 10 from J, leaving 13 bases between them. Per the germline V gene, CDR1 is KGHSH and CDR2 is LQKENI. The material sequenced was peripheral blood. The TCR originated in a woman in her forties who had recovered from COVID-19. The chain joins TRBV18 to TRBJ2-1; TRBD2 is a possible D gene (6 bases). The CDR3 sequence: CASSPRREEQFF. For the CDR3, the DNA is TGTGCCAGCTCCCCTCGGCGGGAAGAGCAGTTCTTC.